This T cell receptor beta chain was sequenced during a study of identifying expanded T cells in peripheral blood. TCRdb's copy holds only in-frame clones and misses some; the assay was immunoSEQ multiplex PCR. The data hold tens of thousands of clones, with 70% to 90% observed a single time. V lost 7 bases to trimming and J lost 0 bases, with 16 bases between them. CDR3 size: 14 residues. Germline V gives CDR1 SQVTM, CDR2 ANQGSEA. This clone was recorded only once. Material: blood. The TCR sequence derives from a person aged 18 to 70 in good health. The rearrangement links TRBV29-1 to TRBJ2-7, with D perhaps assigned TRBD1 or TRBD2 (5 bases each). CDR3 sequence (DNA): TGCAGCGCCCTTCGGACGGGACCCTCCTACGAGCAGTACTTC. This translates into CSALRTGPSYEQYF.